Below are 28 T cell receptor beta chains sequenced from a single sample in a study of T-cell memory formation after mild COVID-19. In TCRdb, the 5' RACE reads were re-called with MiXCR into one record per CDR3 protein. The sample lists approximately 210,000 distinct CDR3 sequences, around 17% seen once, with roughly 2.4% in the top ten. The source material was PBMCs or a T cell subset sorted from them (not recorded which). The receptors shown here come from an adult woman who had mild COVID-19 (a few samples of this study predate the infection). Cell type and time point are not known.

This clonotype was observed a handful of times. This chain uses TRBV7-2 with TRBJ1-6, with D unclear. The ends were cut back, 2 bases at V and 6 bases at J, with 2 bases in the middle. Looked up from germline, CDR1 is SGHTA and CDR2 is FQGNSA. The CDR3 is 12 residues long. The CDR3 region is CASSLRNSPLHF. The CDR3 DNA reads TGTGCCAGCAGCTTACGTAATTCACCCCTCCACTTT.

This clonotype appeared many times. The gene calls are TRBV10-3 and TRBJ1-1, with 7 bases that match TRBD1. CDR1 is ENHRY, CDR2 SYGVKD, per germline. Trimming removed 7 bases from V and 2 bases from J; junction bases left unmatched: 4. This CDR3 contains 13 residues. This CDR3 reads CAINRGGNTEAFF. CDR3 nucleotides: TGTGCCATCAACAGGGGCGGAAACACTGAAGCTTTCTTT.

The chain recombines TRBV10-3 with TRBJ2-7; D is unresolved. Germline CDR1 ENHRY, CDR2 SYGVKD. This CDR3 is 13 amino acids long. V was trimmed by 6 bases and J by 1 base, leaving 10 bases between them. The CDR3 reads CAIRSVTSYEQYF. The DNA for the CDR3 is TGTGCCATCAGGTCGGTCACGTCCTACGAGCAGTACTTC.

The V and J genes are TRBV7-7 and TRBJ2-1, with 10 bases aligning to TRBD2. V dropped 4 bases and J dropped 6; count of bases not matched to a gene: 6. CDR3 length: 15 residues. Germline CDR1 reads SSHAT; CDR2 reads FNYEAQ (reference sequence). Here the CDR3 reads CASSSSGGAINEQFF. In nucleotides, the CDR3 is TGTGCCAGCAGCTCGAGCGGGGGGGCAATCAATGAGCAGTTCTTC.

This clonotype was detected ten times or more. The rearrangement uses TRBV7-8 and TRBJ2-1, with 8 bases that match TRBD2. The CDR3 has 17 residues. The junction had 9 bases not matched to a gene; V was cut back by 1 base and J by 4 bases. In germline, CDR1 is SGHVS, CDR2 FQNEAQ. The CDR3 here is CASSLVGSGKGYNEQFF. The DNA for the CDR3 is TGTGCCAGCAGCTTAGTGGGTAGCGGGAAAGGTTACAATGAGCAGTTCTTC.

The CDR3 DNA reads TGTGCCAGCAGCTTAGTTGGCGGATCCATGAACACTGAAGCTTTCTTT. Its translation: CASSLVGGSMNTEAFF. The rearrangement joins TRBV7-2 to TRBJ1-1; no definite D call. This CDR3 has 16 residues. V was pared by 1 base and J by 0 bases, with 12 bases between. The germline CDR1 and CDR2 sequences are SGHTA and FQGNSA.

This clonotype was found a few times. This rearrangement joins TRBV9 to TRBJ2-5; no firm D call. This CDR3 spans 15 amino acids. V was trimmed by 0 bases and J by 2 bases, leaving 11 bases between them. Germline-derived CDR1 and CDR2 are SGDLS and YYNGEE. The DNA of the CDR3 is TGTGCCAGCAGCGTAGCTATGGAGAGACAAGAGACCCAGTACTTC. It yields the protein CASSVAMERQETQYF.

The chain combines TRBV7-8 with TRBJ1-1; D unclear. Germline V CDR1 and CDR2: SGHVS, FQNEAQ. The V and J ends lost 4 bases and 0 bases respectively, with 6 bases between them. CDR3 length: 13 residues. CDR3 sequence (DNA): TGTGCCAGCAGCTATTCAATGAACACTGAAGCTTTCTTT. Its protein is CASSYSMNTEAFF.

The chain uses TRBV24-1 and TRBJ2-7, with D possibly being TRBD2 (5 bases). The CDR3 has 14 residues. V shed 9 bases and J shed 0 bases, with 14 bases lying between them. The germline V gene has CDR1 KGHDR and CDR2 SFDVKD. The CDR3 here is CATQSGSPSYEQYF. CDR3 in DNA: TGTGCCACCCAGTCGGGGTCGCCCTCCTACGAGCAGTACTTC.

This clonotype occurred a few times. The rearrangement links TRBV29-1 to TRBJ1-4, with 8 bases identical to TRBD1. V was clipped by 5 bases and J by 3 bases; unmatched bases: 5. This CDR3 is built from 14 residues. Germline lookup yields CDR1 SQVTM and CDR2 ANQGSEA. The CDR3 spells CSVQSGGSNEKLFF. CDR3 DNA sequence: TGCAGCGTTCAATCAGGGGGCTCTAATGAAAAACTGTTTTTT.

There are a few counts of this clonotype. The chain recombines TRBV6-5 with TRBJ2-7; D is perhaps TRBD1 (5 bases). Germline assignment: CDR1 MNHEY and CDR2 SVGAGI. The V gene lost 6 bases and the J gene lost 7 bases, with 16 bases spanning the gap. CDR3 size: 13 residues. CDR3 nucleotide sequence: TGTGCCAGCAGGCCTCTCACGCCAGGGGAGCAGTACTTC. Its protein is CASRPLTPGEQYF.

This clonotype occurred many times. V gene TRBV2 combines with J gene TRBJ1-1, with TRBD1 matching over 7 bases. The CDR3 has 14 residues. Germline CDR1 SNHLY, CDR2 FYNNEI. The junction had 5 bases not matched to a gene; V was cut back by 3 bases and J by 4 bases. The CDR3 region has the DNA TGTGCCAGCAGTGAGGAGGGGGCGCCCACTGAAGCTTTCTTT. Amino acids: CASSEEGAPTEAFF.

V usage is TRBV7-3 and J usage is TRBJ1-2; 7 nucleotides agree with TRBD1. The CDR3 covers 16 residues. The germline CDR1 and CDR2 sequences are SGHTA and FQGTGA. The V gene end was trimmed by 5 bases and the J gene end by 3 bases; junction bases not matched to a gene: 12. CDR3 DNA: TGTGCCAGCAGCCCAAACACGGGAGGGGGCGACTATGGCTACACCTTC. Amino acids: CASSPNTGGGDYGYTF.

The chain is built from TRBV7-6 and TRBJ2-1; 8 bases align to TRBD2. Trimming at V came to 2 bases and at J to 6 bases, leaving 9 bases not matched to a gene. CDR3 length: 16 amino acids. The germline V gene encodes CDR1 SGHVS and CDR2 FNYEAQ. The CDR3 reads CASSLSRGGFGNEQFF. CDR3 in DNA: TGTGCCAGCAGCTTATCTCGGGGGGGCTTCGGCAATGAGCAGTTCTTC. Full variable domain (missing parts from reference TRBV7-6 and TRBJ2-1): GAGVSQSPRYKVTKRGQDVALRCDPISGHVSLYWYRQALGQGPEFLTYFNYEAQQDKSGLPNDRFSAERPEGSISTLTIQRTEQRDSAMYRCASSLSRGGFGNEQFFGPGTRLTVL.

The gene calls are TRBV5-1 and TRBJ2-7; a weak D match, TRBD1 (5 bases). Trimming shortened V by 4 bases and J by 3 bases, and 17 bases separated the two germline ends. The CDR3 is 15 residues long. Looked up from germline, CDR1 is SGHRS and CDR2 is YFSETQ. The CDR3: CASSRVGQSFYEQYF. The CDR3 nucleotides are TGCGCCAGCAGCCGAGTGGGGCAGTCTTTCTACGAGCAGTACTTC.

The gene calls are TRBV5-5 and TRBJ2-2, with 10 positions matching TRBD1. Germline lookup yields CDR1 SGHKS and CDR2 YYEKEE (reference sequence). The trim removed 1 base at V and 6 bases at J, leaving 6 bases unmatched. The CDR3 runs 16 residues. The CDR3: CASSLFLGTGAGELFF. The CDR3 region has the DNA TGTGCCAGCAGCTTGTTTTTAGGGACAGGGGCCGGGGAGCTGTTTTTT.

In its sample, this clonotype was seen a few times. Here the CDR3 reads CASSPPRGQGTGNYGYTF. CDR3 DNA: TGTGCCAGCAGTCCTCCAAGGGGACAGGGGACGGGTAACTATGGCTACACCTTC. This rearrangement joins TRBV12-3 or TRBV12-4 to TRBJ1-2, with TRBD1 identical over 10 bases. The ends lost 5 bases at V and 1 base at J; junction bases unmatched: 13. The CDR3 is 18 amino acids.

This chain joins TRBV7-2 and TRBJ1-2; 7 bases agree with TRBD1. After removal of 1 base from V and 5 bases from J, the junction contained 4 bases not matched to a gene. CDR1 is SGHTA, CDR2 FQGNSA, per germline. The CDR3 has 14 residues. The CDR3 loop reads CASSLEEGAYGYTF. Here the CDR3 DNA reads TGTGCCAGCAGCTTAGAAGAGGGGGCTTATGGCTACACCTTC.

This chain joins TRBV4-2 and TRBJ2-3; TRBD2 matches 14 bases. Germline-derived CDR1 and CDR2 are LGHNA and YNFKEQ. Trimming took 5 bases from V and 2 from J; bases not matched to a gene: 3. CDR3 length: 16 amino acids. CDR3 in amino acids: CASSSGLAGVTDTQYF. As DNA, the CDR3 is TGTGCCAGCAGCTCGGGACTAGCGGGGGTCACAGATACGCAGTATTTT.

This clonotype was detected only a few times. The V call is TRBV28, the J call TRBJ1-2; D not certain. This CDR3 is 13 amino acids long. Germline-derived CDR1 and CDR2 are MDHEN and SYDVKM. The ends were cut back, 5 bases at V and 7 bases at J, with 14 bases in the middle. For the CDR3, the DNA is TGTGCCAGCAGTGTAGCAGGTCTAGGTGGCTACACCTTC. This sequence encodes CASSVAGLGGYTF.

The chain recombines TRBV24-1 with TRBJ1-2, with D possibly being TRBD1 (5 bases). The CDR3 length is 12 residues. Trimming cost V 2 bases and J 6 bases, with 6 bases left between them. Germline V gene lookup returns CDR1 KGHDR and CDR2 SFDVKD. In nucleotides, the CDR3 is TGTGCCACCAGTGATTCGGGGCATGGCTACACCTTC. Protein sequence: CATSDSGHGYTF.

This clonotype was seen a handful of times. The CDR3: CATSDTREIDTQYF. The DNA for the CDR3 is TGTGCCACCAGTGATACCAGGGAGATAGATACGCAGTATTTT. The genes are TRBV24-1 and TRBJ2-3; possibly TRBD1 or TRBD2 for D (5 bases each). V lost 3 bases and J 5 bases, leaving 11 bases between the germline ends. CDR1 and CDR2 (germline): KGHDR, SFDVKD. The CDR3 has 14 amino acids.

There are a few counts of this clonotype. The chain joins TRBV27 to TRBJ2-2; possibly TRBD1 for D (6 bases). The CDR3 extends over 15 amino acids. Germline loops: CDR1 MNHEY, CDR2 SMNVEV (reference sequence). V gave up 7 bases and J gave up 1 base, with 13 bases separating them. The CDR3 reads CASTRLTGNTGELFF. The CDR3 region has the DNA TGTGCCAGCACCCGCCTGACAGGGAACACCGGGGAGCTGTTTTTT.

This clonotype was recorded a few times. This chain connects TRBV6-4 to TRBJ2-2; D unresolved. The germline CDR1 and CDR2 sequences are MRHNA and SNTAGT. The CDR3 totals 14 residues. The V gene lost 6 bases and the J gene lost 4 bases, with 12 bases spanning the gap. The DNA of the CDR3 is TGTGCCAGCAGCCCAACGCCGGGCACCGGGGAGCTGTTTTTT. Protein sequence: CASSPTPGTGELFF.

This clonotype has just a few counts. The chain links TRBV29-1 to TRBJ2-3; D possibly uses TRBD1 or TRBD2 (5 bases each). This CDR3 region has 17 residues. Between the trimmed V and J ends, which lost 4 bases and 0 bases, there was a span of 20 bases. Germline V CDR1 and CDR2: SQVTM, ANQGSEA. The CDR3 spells CSVGGWGAESSTDTQYF. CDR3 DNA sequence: TGCAGCGTTGGGGGCTGGGGAGCCGAATCTAGCACAGATACGCAGTATTTT.

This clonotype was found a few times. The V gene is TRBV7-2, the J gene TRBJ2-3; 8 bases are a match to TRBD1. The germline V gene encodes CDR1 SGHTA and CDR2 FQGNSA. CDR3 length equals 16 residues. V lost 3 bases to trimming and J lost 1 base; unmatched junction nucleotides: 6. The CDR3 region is CASSLTGARGTDTQYF. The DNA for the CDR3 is TGTGCCAGCAGCTTGACAGGGGCCAGGGGCACAGATACGCAGTATTTT.

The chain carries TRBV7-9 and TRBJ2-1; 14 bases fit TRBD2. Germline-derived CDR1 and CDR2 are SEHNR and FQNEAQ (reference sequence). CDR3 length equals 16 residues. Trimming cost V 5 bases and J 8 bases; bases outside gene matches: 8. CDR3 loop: CASSGPGLAGVDEQFF. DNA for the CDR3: TGTGCCAGCAGCGGACCGGGACTAGCGGGAGTGGATGAGCAGTTCTTC.

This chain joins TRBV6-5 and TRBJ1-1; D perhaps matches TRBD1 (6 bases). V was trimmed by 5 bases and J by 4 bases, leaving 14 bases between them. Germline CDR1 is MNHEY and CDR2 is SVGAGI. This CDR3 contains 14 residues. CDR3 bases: TGTGCCAGCAGTCGAGGGGGGGCGAGCACTGAAGCTTTCTTT. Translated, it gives CASSRGGASTEAFF.